Below, one TCR beta chain is given with its context. Its antigen remains unidentified. There are no base qualities to consult, and no much larger clone falls within one base. The sample belongs to a study of blood T cells in healthy people across ages (dated by TCRdb to about 2015). Study-level background: In model experiments, template switching captured about one uniquely barcoded TCR beta cDNA molecule for every two T cells. The study measured age-related changes in TCR beta repertoire diversity using deep sequencing normalized with unique cDNA molecular identifiers. The donors were divided into four age groups: young (average approximately 15 years), middle-aged (about 41), aged (approximately 62) and long-lived (roughly 82). To avoid experimental bias, donors of different ages were randomly spread across the sequencing lanes. Two additional independent replicas of 1 million unique cDNA reads from the same blood draw were analyzed for two donors (one aged 18 to 29 and one aged 80 or older). The full study reports these points: Because donor CMV infection status was unknown, age-related changes in expanded clonotypes were potentially confounded. Observed TCR beta diversity correlated strongly with the percentage of naive T cells measured by flow cytometry. Estimates of total diversity based on one million sequenced T cells were considered lower bounds and underestimates. As age increased, observed TCR beta diversity per million T cells dropped in a roughly linear way, and a significant reduction was already evident by age about 36. Because profiling used bulk unsorted PBMCs, naive and antigen-experienced compartments could not be compared conclusively. The long-lived group showed more naive CD4+ T cells, fewer expanded clones and increased TCR diversity than the aged group, suggesting age selection.

Donors were a few dozen systemically healthy Caucasian individuals from Russia aged roughly 6 to 100 years. Around 10 milliliters of peripheral blood were collected from each donor into EDTA-treated Vacutainer tubes. Ficoll-Paque density-gradient centrifugation was used to isolate PBMCs, with at least 7 million per sample. Trizol reagent was used to extract total RNA from the PBMCs, yielding at least 5.5 micrograms per sample. Naive CD45RAhigh/CD27high T cell percentages were measured by flow cytometry on a PBMC aliquot from every donor. The method behind the library was 5' RACE. The second PCR ran for roughly 7 to 12 cycles and used a J-beta primer mix along with a sample-barcoded 5' primer. A template-switch 5' adaptor carrying 12 random nucleotides introduced a unique molecular identifier onto each TCR beta cDNA molecule. At least 3 million CDR3-containing paired-end reads were obtained from each sample. First-strand cDNA was synthesized from all RNA with the Mint cDNA synthesis kit, primed by a TRBC-specific oligonucleotide. Following uracil-DNA glycosylase treatment, a first 18-cycle PCR with universal primers M1SS and BC2_uni_R was performed on all cDNA. The authors' analysis ran thus. Each sample was normalized by randomly selecting 1 million high-quality reads, each carrying a distinct molecular identifier. Instead of being binned into consensus sequences, reads with shared molecular identifiers were discarded. MiTCR, with a Q25 quality threshold and the strictest error-elimination algorithm, was used for CDR3 identification, clonotype clustering and error correction. A nonparametric unseen species model with Euler transformation was used to estimate a lower bound on total TCR beta diversity. TCRdb reprocessing: public reads trimmed at Q25 with fastp, clones called with MiXCR, in-frame beta chains kept. CDR3 protein duplicates are merged, each entry listing the most common genes and DNA. The V and J calls, along with clone size, are taken from TCRdb and not from the paper's own processing. For this sample there are 1,800,000 or so distinct CDR3 sequences; about 39% appear just once. The ten largest clonotypes hold 20% to 25% of the sample.

Sequenced sample: blood. The receptor was derived from a human donor in good health.

The encoded CDR3 is CASSPGTALAKNIQYF. DNA sequence: TGTGCCAGCAGCCCCGGGACAGCTTTAGCCAAAAACATTCAGTACTTC. The rearranged segments are TRBV7-9 and TRBJ2-4, with 7 junctional bases fitting TRBD1. From a lookup of the germline V gene (reference sequence), CDR1 and CDR2 are SEHNR and FQNEAQ. The V end gives up 5 bases and the J end 0 bases, leaving 7 bases in the junction not matched to a gene. The CDR3 runs 16 residues from the cysteine to the phenylalanine. The kept DNA is CDR3 alone, 48 bases in frame from the first base.